This TCR beta chain was sequenced in a study of blood T cell repertoires in COVID-19. Study-level information: The samples span acute and convalescent COVID-19 from the United States, Italy and Spain. The analysed material was cDNA or gDNA that came from T cells, B-cell-depleted T cells, or PBMCs.

J gave up 7 bases and V 6 bases, and 3 bases lay outside the gene matches. The CDR3 is 13 residues long. CDR1 is ENHRY, CDR2 SYGVKD, per germline. As processed by the authors: Amplifying reference gene primers gave estimates of nucleated cell counts. Sequencing used immunoSEQ multiplex PCR; TCRdb keeps in-frame clones, though not all of them. Clone size and the V and J calls come from that table; the DNA yielded D and trimming. The sample holds 130,000 to 150,000 clones, about 86% seen once. V usage is TRBV10-3 and J usage is TRBJ1-6, with 7 bases fitting TRBD1. This receptor was obtained from a human donor in a cohort sampled during active COVID-19. Sequencing was done on a sample of peripheral blood. The CDR3 DNA is TGTGCCATCAGGGGGACAGAAAATTCACCCCTCCACTTT. Translated: CAIRGTENSPLHF.